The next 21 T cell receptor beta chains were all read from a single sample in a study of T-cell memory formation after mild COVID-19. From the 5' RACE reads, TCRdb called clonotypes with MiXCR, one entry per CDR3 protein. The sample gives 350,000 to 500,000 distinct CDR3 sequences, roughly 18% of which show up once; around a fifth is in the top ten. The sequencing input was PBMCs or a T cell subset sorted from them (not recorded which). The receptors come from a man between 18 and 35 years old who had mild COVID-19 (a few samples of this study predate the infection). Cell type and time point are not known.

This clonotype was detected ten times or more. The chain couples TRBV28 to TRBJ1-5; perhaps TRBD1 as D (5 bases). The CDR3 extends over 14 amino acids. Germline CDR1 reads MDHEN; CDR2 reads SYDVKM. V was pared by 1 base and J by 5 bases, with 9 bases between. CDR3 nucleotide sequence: TGTGCCAGCAGTTTATTGGCAGGGCATCAGCCCCAGCATTTT. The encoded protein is CASSLLAGHQPQHF.

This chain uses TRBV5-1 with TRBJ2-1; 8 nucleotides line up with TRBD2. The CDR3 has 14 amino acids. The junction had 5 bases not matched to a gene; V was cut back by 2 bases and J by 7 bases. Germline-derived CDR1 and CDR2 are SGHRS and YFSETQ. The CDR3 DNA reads TGCGCCAGCAGCTTCTCCGGGACTAGTAATGAGCAGTTCTTC. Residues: CASSFSGTSNEQFF.

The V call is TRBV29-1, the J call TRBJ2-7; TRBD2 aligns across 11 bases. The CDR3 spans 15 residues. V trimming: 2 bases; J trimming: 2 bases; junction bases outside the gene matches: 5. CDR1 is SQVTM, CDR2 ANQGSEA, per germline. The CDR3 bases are TGCAGCGTTGAACTAGCGGGGGGAACCACCTACGAGCAGTACTTC. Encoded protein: CSVELAGGTTYEQYF.

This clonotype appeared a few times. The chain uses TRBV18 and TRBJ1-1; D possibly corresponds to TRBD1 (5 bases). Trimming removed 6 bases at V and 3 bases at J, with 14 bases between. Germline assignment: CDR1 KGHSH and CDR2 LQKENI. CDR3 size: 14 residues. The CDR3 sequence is CASSRRVGDTEAFF. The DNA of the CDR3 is TGTGCCAGCTCTCGCAGGGTTGGGGACACTGAAGCTTTCTTT. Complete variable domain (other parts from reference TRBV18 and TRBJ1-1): NAGVMQNPRHLVRRRGQEARLRCSPMKGHSHVYWYRQLPEEGLKFMVYLQKENIIDESGMPKERFSAEFPKEGPSILRIQQVVRGDSAAYFCASSRRVGDTEAFFGQGTRLTVV.

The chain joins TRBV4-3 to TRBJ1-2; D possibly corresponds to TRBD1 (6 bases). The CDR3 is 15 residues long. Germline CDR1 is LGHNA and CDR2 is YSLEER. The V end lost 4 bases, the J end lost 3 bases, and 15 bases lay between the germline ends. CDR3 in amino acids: CASSPLGGHDYGYTF. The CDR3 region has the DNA TGCGCCAGCAGCCCCCTGGGGGGGCATGACTATGGCTACACCTTC.

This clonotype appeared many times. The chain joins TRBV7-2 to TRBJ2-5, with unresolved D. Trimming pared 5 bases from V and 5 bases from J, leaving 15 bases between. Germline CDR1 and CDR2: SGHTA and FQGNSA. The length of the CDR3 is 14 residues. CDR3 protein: CASSPGEVRETQYF. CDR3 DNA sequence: TGTGCCAGCAGCCCTGGCGAGGTTCGGGAGACCCAGTACTTC.

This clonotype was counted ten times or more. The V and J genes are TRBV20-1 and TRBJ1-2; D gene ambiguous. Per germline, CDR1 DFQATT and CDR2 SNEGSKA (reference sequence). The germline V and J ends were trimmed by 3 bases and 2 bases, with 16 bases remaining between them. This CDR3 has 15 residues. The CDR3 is CSASLHPSANYGYTF. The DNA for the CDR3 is TGCAGTGCTAGTTTACACCCCAGCGCCAACTATGGCTACACCTTC.

CDR3 coding DNA: TGCGCCAGCAGACCGGTCGCAGGGAACACCGGGGAGCTGTTTTTT. Protein sequence: CASRPVAGNTGELFF. The rearrangement joins TRBV5-1 to TRBJ2-2; D remains ambiguous. The CDR3 loop spans 15 amino acids. With 5 bases removed from V and 1 base from J, the gap between germline ends came to 12 bases. From germline, CDR1 is SGHRS and CDR2 YFSETQ.

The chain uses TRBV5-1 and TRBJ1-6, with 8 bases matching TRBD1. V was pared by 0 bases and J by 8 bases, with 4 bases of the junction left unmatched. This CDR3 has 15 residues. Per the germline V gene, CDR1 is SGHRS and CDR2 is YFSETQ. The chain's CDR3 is CASSLAGQGYSPLHF. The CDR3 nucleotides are TGCGCCAGCAGCTTGGCCGGACAGGGCTATTCACCCCTCCACTTT.

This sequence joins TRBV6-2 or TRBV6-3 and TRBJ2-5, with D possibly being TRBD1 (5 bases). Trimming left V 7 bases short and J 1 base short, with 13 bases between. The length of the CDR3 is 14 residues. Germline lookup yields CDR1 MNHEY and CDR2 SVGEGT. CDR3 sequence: CASTKWGAQETQYF. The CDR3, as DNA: TGTGCCAGCACCAAGTGGGGCGCCCAAGAGACCCAGTACTTC.

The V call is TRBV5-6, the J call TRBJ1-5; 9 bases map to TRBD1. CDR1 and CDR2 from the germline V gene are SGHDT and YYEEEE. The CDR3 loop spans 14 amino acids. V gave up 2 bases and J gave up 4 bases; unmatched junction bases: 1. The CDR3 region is CASSFGTGNQPQHF. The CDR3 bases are TGTGCCAGCAGCTTCGGGACAGGGAATCAGCCCCAGCATTTT.

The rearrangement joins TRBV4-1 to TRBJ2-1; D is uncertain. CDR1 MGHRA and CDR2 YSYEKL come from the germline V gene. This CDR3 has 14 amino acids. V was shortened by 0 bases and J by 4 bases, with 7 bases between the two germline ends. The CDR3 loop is CASSQEQEYNEQFF. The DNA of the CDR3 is TGCGCCAGCAGCCAAGAGCAGGAATACAATGAGCAGTTCTTC.

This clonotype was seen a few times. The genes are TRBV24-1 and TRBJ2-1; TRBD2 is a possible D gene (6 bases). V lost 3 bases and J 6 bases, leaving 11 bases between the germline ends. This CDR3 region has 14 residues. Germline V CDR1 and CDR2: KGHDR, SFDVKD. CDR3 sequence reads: CATSDPGTSNEQFF. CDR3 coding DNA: TGTGCCACCAGTGATCCCGGGACTTCCAATGAGCAGTTCTTC.

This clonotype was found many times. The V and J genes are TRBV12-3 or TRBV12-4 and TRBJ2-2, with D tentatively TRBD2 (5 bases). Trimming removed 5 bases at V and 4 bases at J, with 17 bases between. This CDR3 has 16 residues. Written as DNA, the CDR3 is TGTGCCAGCAGTCCTAGGAGACTCCGGGGCACCGGGGAGCTGTTTTTT. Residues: CASSPRRLRGTGELFF.

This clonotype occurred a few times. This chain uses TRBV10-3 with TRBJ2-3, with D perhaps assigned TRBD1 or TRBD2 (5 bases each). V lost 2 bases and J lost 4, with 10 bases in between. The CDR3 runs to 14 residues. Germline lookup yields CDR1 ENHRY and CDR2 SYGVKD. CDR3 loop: CAISETGSADTQYF. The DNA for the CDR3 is TGTGCCATCAGTGAGACAGGTAGCGCAGATACGCAGTATTTT.

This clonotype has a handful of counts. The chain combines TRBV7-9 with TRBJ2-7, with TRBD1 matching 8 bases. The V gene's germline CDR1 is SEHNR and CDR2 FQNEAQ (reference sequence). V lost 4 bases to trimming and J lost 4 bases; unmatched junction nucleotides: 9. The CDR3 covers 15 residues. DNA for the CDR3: TGTGCCAGCAGCTCCAGACAGGGGATCCGGTACGAGCAGTACTTC. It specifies CASSSRQGIRYEQYF. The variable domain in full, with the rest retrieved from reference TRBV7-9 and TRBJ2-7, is DTGVSQNPRHKITKRGQNVTFRCDPISEHNRLYWYRQTLGQGPEFLTYFQNEAQLEKSRLLSDRFSAERPKGSFSTLEIQRTEQGDSAMYLCASSSRQGIRYEQYFGPGTRLTVT.

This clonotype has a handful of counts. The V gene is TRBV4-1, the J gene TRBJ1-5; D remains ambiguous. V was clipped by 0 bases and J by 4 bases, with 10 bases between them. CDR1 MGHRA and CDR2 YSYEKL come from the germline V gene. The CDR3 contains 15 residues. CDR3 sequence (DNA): TGCGCCAGCAGCCAAGATATAAGGCCTAATCAGCCCCAGCATTTT. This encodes CASSQDIRPNQPQHF.

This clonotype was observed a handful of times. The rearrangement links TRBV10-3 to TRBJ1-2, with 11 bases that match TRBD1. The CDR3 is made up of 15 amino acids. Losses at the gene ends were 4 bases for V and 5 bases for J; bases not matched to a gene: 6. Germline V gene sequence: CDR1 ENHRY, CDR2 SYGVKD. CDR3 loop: CAISGGTGGWYGYTF. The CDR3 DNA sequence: TGTGCCATCAGTGGTGGGACAGGGGGTTGGTATGGCTACACCTTC.

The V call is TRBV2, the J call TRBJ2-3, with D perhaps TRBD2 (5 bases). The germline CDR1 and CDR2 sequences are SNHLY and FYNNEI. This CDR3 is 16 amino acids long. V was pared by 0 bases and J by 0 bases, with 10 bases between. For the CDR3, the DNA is TGTGCCAGCAGTGAAGCGGACTCTTCTAGCACAGATACGCAGTATTTT. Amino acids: CASSEADSSSTDTQYF.

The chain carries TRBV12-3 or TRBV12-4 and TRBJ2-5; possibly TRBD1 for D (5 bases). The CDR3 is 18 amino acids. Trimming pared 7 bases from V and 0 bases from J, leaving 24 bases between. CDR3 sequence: CASTLDSSKVGYQETQYF. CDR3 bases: TGTGCCAGCACCCTAGACAGTTCCAAGGTGGGGTACCAAGAGACCCAGTACTTC.

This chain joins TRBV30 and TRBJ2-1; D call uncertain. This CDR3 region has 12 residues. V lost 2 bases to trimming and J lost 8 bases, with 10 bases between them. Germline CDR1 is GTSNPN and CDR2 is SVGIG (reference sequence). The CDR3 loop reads CAWSSLHDEQFF. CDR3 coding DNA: TGTGCCTGGAGTTCCCTCCATGATGAGCAGTTCTTC.